This entry is about one TCR beta chain. The target antigen is unknown. The CDR3 has 19 amino acids. Trimming shortened V by 2 bases and J by 2 bases, and 18 bases separated the two germline ends. The germline gives CDR1 KGHDR, CDR2 SFDVKD. TCRdb re-derived calls from the 5' RACE reads in MiXCR, one entry per CDR3 protein. The table shows about 700,000 distinct CDR3 sequences, with around 20% occurring only once. The data derive from a study of CD8 T cells in ankylosing spondylitis. Findings and caveats of the study: One TCR beta motif, made up of roughly 8 highly homologous variants, appeared characteristic of ankylosing spondylitis blood. In ankylosing spondylitis patients, matched synovial fluid reportedly showed significant enrichment of disease-linked clones.

The TCR was taken from a male donor with ankylosing spondylitis. V is TRBV24-1 and J is TRBJ2-6; D is possibly TRBD1 (6 bases). The sequencing input was blood, either unsorted or a sorted T cell fraction (not recorded which). The CDR3 sequence: CATSDSLGQGRTGANVLTF. CDR3 DNA: TGTGCCACCAGTGATTCGTTAGGCCAGGGGCGGACTGGGGCCAACGTCCTGACTTTC.